The source of this TCR beta chain is a study of CD8 T cells in ankylosing spondylitis. The study's findings and limits: Peripheral blood held disease-linked clones only at relatively low frequency, and these were CD8+. For ankylosing spondylitis blood, a TCR beta motif of 7 or 8 highly homologous variants appeared characteristic.

The length of the CDR3 is 14 residues. V dropped 1 base and J dropped 9 bases, with 13 bases sitting between them. This clonotype has only a few counts. Its antigen is unidentified. Molecular-barcoded quantitative 5'-RACE produced these TCR beta libraries. TCRdb passed the 5' RACE reads through MiXCR, listing each CDR3 protein once. The repertoire holds about 750,000 distinct CDR3 sequences, with 15% to 20% as singletons. The specimen was blood, either unsorted or a sorted T cell fraction (not recorded which). The receptor's source is a male donor with ankylosing spondylitis. This chain links TRBV12-3 or TRBV12-4 with TRBJ2-1, with D perhaps TRBD2 (6 bases). The CDR3 bases are TGTGCCAGCAGTTTAGTTCCGGTGGAGGGTGAGCAGTTCTTC. This codes for CASSLVPVEGEQFF.